Only a few counts were recorded for the clone carrying this TCR beta chain. The data originate from a study of molecular identifiers for immune sequencing clone quantification. TCRdb redid the calling of the PCR reads with MiXCR, one entry per CDR3 protein. The sample yields 490,000 or so distinct CDR3 sequences, about a fifth seen once. V shed 6 bases and J shed 4 bases, with 16 bases lying between them. This CDR3 region has 15 residues. The germline V gene has CDR1 LNHDA and CDR2 SQIVND (reference sequence). Source material: naive CD8+ T cells from blood, with Jurkat cell RNA spiked in. The subset here: FACS-sorted CD8+CD4-CCR7+CD45RA+ naive T cells. V is TRBV19 and J is TRBJ1-3, with a possible D match to TRBD1 (6 bases). The TCR sequence derives from a human donor in good health. Some libraries in this study had Jurkat cell RNA spiked in. CDR3 in amino acids: CASSVTGRGGNTIYF. CDR3 sequence (DNA): TGTGCCAGTAGCGTGACAGGCCGTGGGGGAAACACCATATATTTT.